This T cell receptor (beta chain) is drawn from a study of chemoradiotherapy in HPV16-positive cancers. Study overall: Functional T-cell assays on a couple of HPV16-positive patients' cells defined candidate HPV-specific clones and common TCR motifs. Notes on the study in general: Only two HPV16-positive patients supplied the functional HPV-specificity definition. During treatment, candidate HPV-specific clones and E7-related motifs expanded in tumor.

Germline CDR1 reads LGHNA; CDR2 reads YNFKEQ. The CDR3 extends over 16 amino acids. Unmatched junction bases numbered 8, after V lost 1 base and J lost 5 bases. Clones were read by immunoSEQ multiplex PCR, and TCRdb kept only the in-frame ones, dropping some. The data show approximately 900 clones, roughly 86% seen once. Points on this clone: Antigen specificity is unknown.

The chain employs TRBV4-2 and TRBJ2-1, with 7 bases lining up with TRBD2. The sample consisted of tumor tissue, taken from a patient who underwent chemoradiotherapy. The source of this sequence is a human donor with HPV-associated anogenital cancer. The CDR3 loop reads CASSQGGGSGDNEQFF. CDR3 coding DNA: TGTGCCAGCAGCCAAGGTGGCGGGAGTGGGGACAATGAGCAGTTCTTC.